The rows below give T cell receptor beta chains drawn from one sample of a study of cytomegalovirus exposure and HLA in healthy donors. This table comes from immunoSEQ multiplex PCR, and its TCRdb copy is limited to in-frame clones, with some not included. The table has more than 200,000 clones, 85% seen once. The sample taken for sequencing was PBMCs. Receptors originate from a human donor in good health. Both conserved end residues are part of each CDR3. A D gene is named only where the DNA matches it firmly. Not every row has a clone size; where given, it reads once, few, many or a size class.

V gene	J gene	clone size	D gene	CDR3 DNA	CDR3 protein
TRBV5-4	TRBJ2-5	-	-	TGTGCCAGCAGCTTTCCTGAGTACCAAGAGACCCAGTACTTC	CASSFPEYQETQYF
TRBV4-1	TRBJ2-1	-	-	TGCGCCAGCAGCCCCCTACAGGTCTCCTACAATGAGCAGTTCTTC	CASSPLQVSYNEQFF
TRBV4-1	TRBJ1-2	-	-	TGCGCCAGCAGCCAAGATTCTGGCCATAACTATGGCTACACCTTC	CASSQDSGHNYGYTF
TRBV29-1	TRBJ2-1	-	-	TGCAGCGTTGAACCTTACGGGAGCTCCTACAATGAGCAGTTCTTC	CSVEPYGSSYNEQFF
TRBV7-2	TRBJ2-3	-	TRBD2	TGTGCCAGCAGCTTTCCTAGCGGGAGGATGGGGGGCACAGATACGCAGTATTTT	CASSFPSGRMGGTDTQYF
TRBV7-9	TRBJ1-1	-	-	TGTGCCAGCAGCTTGGACACGAACACTGAAGCTTTCTTT	CASSLDTNTEAFF
TRBV7-2	TRBJ1-3	-	TRBD1	TGTGCCAGCAGCTTTACAGGGGGCAGGGCTGGAAACACCATATATTTT	CASSFTGGRAGNTIYF
TRBV27	TRBJ2-7	-	-	TGTGCCAGCAGTAGGACTCCCTCCTACGAGCAGTACTTC	CASSRTPSYEQYF
TRBV10-3	TRBJ2-3	-	-	TGTGCCATCAGTGAGTCGAGGGAGGGCACAGATACGCAGTATTTT	CAISESREGTDTQYF
TRBV7-2	TRBJ2-7	-	TRBD1	TGTGCCAGCAGCTTCAACAGGGGCTACGAGCAGTACTTC	CASSFNRGYEQYF
TRBV15	TRBJ2-7	-	TRBD2	TGTGCCACCAGCAAGTTGGCTAGCGGACCACCCTACGAGCAGTACTTC	CATSKLASGPPYEQYF
TRBV6-1	TRBJ2-7	-	-	TGTGCCAGCAGGAAACCGACAGCCTACGAGCAGTACTTC	CASRKPTAYEQYF
TRBV13	TRBJ2-3	once	-	TGTGCCAGCAGCTTAAGGCTAGAAGGTACAGATACGCAGTATTTT	CASSLRLEGTDTQYF
TRBV11-2	TRBJ2-7	-	-	TGTGCCAGCGGGCTGTGGCAGGGATACGAGCAGTACTTC	CASGLWQGYEQYF
TRBV6-1	TRBJ2-1	-	TRBD2	TGTGCCAGCAGTGAAGCTCGACTAGCGGGAGGTGAGCAGTTCTTC	CASSEARLAGGEQFF
TRBV7-2	TRBJ2-5	-	TRBD2	TGTGCCAGCAGCTTAGGGTCTAGCGGGGGTCAAGAGACCCAGTACTTC	CASSLGSSGGQETQYF
TRBV25-1	TRBJ2-7	few	TRBD1	TGTGCCAGCAGTGAGAGGACAGGCCCCTACGAGCAGTACTTC	CASSERTGPYEQYF
TRBV11-2	TRBJ2-5	-	TRBD1	TGTGCCAGCAGCTTCGAGGGACAGGGGGCATCGGATGAGACCCAGTACTTC	CASSFEGQGASDETQYF
TRBV11-2	TRBJ2-7	-	-	TGTGCCAGCAGCCCCCATGGCGGGACGACATCCTACGAGCAGTACTTC	CASSPHGGTTSYEQYF
TRBV5-4	TRBJ2-3	-	-	TGTGCCAGCAGCTTGGTTACAAGCACAGATACGCAGTATTTT	CASSLVTSTDTQYF
TRBV29-1	TRBJ1-2	-	TRBD1	TGCAGCGTCTCCGCCGTGGACAGGGTGGAGGGCTACACCTTC	CSVSAVDRVEGYTF
TRBV7-9	TRBJ1-1	-	TRBD1	TGTGCCAGCACCGGACAGGGGGAGAACACTGAAGCTTTCTTT	CASTGQGENTEAFF
TRBV25-1	TRBJ1-2	-	TRBD1	TGTGCCAGCAGTGAACGGGACAGGGGGTATGGCTACACCTTC	CASSERDRGYGYTF
TRBV5-1	TRBJ2-3	-	-	TGCGCCAGCAGCCCTAGCGAGAGCACAGATACGCAGTATTTT	CASSPSESTDTQYF
TRBV7-9	TRBJ2-7	once	TRBD2	TGTGCCAGCAGCCCCCCGGGAGGAACGTACGAGCAGTACTTC	CASSPPGGTYEQYF
TRBV5-4	TRBJ1-4	-	-	TGTGCCAGCAGCTTGGGCACACAGGGCACGACAGAAAAACTGTTTTTT	CASSLGTQGTTEKLFF
TRBV7-2	TRBJ2-1	-	TRBD2	TGTGCCAGCAGCTTACTAGCGGGAGACCCGCGGGTTGAGCAGTTCTTC	CASSLLAGDPRVEQFF
TRBV6-1	TRBJ1-2	-	TRBD1	TGTGCCAGCAGTGAGTTATTTGACAGGGGAGAGGGCTATGGCTACACCTTC	CASSELFDRGEGYGYTF
TRBV5-4	TRBJ2-1	-	-	TGTGCCAGCAGCTTGGCCGCGTCCTCTCGTGAGCAGTTCTTC	CASSLAASSREQFF
TRBV7-3	TRBJ2-3	-	-	TGTGCCAGCAGCTTAGGCCCGGGGGGCACAGATACGCAGTATTTT	CASSLGPGGTDTQYF
TRBV19	TRBJ1-2	-	-	TGTGCCAGTAGTAGGGCAGATTATGGCTACACCTTC	CASSRADYGYTF
TRBV19	TRBJ1-2	-	TRBD1	TGTGCCAGTAATTATCCGGGACAGGGAGTAGAAGGCTACACCTTC	CASNYPGQGVEGYTF
TRBV27	TRBJ2-1	-	-	TGTGCCAGCAGAGGAGACAGACCCGAAGGGGAGGCGTATGAGCAGTTCTTC	CASRGDRPEGEAYEQFF
TRBV28	TRBJ2-5	-	-	TGTGGGACGGGGGGCGGAGTACAAGAGACCCAGTACTTC	CGTGGGVQETQYF
TRBV4-1	TRBJ2-1	-	TRBD1	TGCGCCAGCAGCCAAGGGACAGGGATCAATGAGCAGTTCTTC	CASSQGTGINEQFF
TRBV7-3	TRBJ2-2	-	-	TGTGCCAGCAGCCTCCCCGCGGGGGAGCTGTTTTTT	CASSLPAGELFF
TRBV29-1	TRBJ2-7	-	TRBD2	TGCAGCGTTGAATTAGCGGGAGGCCCGTCGTCGGGGGAGCAGTACTTC	CSVELAGGPSSGEQYF
TRBV2	TRBJ1-1	-	-	TGTGCCAGCAGTGAAACCGGGGGGCATACTGAAGCTTTCTTT	CASSETGGHTEAFF
TRBV7-9	TRBJ2-7	-	-	TGTGCCAGCAGCCCTATTCCCTACGAGCAGTACTTC	CASSPIPYEQYF
TRBV5-1	TRBJ2-1	-	TRBD1	TGCGCCAGCAGCAAAGGACAGGTAAACAATGAGCAGTTCTTC	CASSKGQVNNEQFF
TRBV2	TRBJ1-1	once	-	TGTGCCAGCAGTGAAGAGGGGACTACTGAAGCTTTCTTT	CASSEEGTTEAFF
TRBV19	TRBJ2-5	-	-	TGTGCCAGCCGGCGGGGTGGGGCAGAGACCCAGTACTTC	CASRRGGAETQYF
TRBV27	TRBJ1-2	-	-	TGTGCCAGCAGTTTATCGGTCGGGGCTAACTATGGCTACACCTTC	CASSLSVGANYGYTF
TRBV7-9	TRBJ2-5	-	TRBD2	TGTGCCAGCAAGGGGACCGGACTAGCGGGAGGAGAGCAGTACTTC	CASKGTGLAGGEQYF
TRBV29-1	TRBJ2-7	-	TRBD2	TGCAGCGTTGGGACTAGCGGGAAATTTGGCTACGAGCAGTACTTC	CSVGTSGKFGYEQYF
TRBV19	TRBJ2-1	once	TRBD2	TGTGCCAGTAATCGGCTAGCGGGAGACAATGAGCAGTTCTTC	CASNRLAGDNEQFF
TRBV18	TRBJ2-7	-	TRBD2	TGTGCCAGCTCACCACCGGGACTAGCGGGAGGAATCTCCTACGAGCAGTACTTC	CASSPPGLAGGISYEQYF
TRBV5-1	TRBJ2-7	-	-	TGCGCCAGCAGCTTAAATAGCGGTTCTACCTACGAGCAGTACTTC	CASSLNSGSTYEQYF
TRBV5-6	TRBJ1-2	-	-	TGTGCCAGCAGCTTGGGGGGAGGGCGGGAGCGCTATGGCTACACCTTC	CASSLGGGRERYGYTF
TRBV10-3	TRBJ1-4	few	TRBD1	TGTGCCATCAGTGCAGGGACAGCCGATAATGAAAAACTGTTTTTT	CAISAGTADNEKLFF
TRBV10-3	TRBJ1-4	-	TRBD1	TGTGCCATCGGGACAGTCAAAAATGAAAAACTGTTTTTT	CAIGTVKNEKLFF
TRBV5-1	TRBJ2-2	-	TRBD2	TGCGCCAGCAGCTTGGAACTAGCGGGAGCCTCGTACACCGGGGAGCTGTTTTTT	CASSLELAGASYTGELFF
TRBV5-6	TRBJ2-7	few	-	TGTGCCAGCAGCGGCCCTGTACTAGGGAACGAGCAGTACTTC	CASSGPVLGNEQYF
TRBV19	TRBJ2-1	-	TRBD2	TGTGCCAGTACCCCAGGACTAGCGATGGATGAGCAGTTCTTC	CASTPGLAMDEQFF
TRBV6-5	TRBJ2-7	-	TRBD2	TGTGCCAGCAGTTACGGTTGGGGCGGGAGGGCCATCGAGCAGTACTTC	CASSYGWGGRAIEQYF
TRBV10-1	TRBJ2-2	-	TRBD2	TGCGCCAGCAGTGCCCTGACTAGCGGGCGCACCGGGGAGCTGTTTTTT	CASSALTSGRTGELFF
TRBV5-1	TRBJ2-1	-	-	TGCGCCAGCAGCTCGGTACGGGGGAATGAGCAGTTCTTC	CASSSVRGNEQFF
TRBV10-3	TRBJ2-2	-	TRBD1	TGTGCCATCAGTGACCGGGACAGGGAACCTTTTGTGAACGGGGAGCTGTTTTTT	CAISDRDREPFVNGELFF
TRBV7-7	TRBJ2-5	few	TRBD2	TGTGCTAGCAGCTTTTCTAGCGGGAGGGCCGGCGAGACCCAGTACTTC	CASSFSSGRAGETQYF